The rows below give T cell receptor beta chains drawn from one sample of a study of PD-1 blockade in classical Hodgkin lymphoma. Some clones are missing from TCRdb's copy, which holds only in-frame ones; the method was immunoSEQ multiplex PCR. The sample contains tens of thousands of clones, nearly 90% of which appear only once. The sample was peripheral blood mononuclear cells (PBMCs), taken before the fourth cycle of nivolumab. Receptors were obtained from a human donor with classical Hodgkin lymphoma. Each CDR3 is given with its conserved first and last residue. Fields, in order: D gene, V gene, J gene, clone size, CDR3 protein, CDR3 DNA. The D gene is left open where the match is weak. Clone size appears in some rows only: once, few, many, or a class for an expanded clone.

D gene: TRBD1
V gene: TRBV5-1
J gene: TRBJ2-1
clone size: NA
CDR3 protein: CASSLGTGKYNEQFF
CDR3 DNA: TGCGCCAGCAGCTTGGGGACAGGTAAATACAATGAGCAGTTCTTC

D gene: NA
V gene: TRBV19
J gene: TRBJ2-7
clone size: NA
CDR3 protein: CASSAGGMLREQYF
CDR3 DNA: TGTGCCAGTAGCGCAGGGGGGATGTTAAGGGAGCAGTACTTC

D gene: NA
V gene: TRBV11-2
J gene: TRBJ1-2
clone size: medium-sized
CDR3 protein: CASSLEERTGDGYTF
CDR3 DNA: TGTGCCAGCAGCTTAGAGGAGCGGACGGGGGATGGCTACACCTTC

D gene: NA
V gene: TRBV2
J gene: TRBJ2-5
clone size: NA
CDR3 protein: CASSEETQYF
CDR3 DNA: TGTGCCAGCAGTGAAGAGACCCAGTACTTC

D gene: NA
V gene: TRBV19
J gene: TRBJ1-1
clone size: many
CDR3 protein: CATWEETEAFF
CDR3 DNA: TGTGCCACCTGGGAGGAGACTGAAGCTTTCTTT

D gene: NA
V gene: TRBV5-1
J gene: TRBJ2-2
clone size: NA
CDR3 protein: CASARGALNTGELFF
CDR3 DNA: TGCGCCAGTGCTCGGGGCGCCTTGAACACCGGGGAGCTGTTTTTT

D gene: NA
V gene: TRBV6-4
J gene: TRBJ1-4
clone size: once
CDR3 protein: CASSDRDGGGKLFF
CDR3 DNA: TGTGCCAGCAGTGACCGGGACGGTGGAGGAAAACTGTTTTTT

D gene: TRBD2
V gene: TRBV5-1
J gene: TRBJ2-3
clone size: NA
CDR3 protein: CASGLAGGRPQYF
CDR3 DNA: TGCGCCAGCGGGCTAGCGGGGGGCCGACCGCAGTATTTT

D gene: TRBD1
V gene: TRBV9
J gene: TRBJ1-3
clone size: NA
CDR3 protein: CASGTGAGNTIYF
CDR3 DNA: TGTGCCAGCGGGACAGGGGCCGGAAACACCATATATTTT

D gene: TRBD2
V gene: TRBV5-1
J gene: TRBJ2-7
clone size: once
CDR3 protein: CASSPRGLAGDGSYEQYF
CDR3 DNA: TGCGCCAGCAGCCCCCGGGGACTAGCGGGGGACGGTTCCTACGAGCAGTACTTC

D gene: NA
V gene: TRBV5-1
J gene: TRBJ2-7
clone size: few
CDR3 protein: CASGIQGTEYEQYF
CDR3 DNA: TGCGCCAGCGGAATACAGGGAACTGAATACGAGCAGTACTTC

D gene: NA
V gene: TRBV29-1
J gene: TRBJ2-1
clone size: NA
CDR3 protein: CSVGRGGEQFF
CDR3 DNA: TGCAGCGTTGGGAGGGGGGGTGAGCAGTTCTTC

D gene: NA
V gene: TRBV9
J gene: TRBJ2-5
clone size: NA
CDR3 protein: CASSVMGGQETQYF
CDR3 DNA: TGTGCCAGCAGCGTAATGGGGGGACAAGAGACCCAGTACTTC

D gene: NA
V gene: TRBV5-1
J gene: TRBJ2-3
clone size: NA
CDR3 protein: CASSLWGGQADTQYF
CDR3 DNA: TGCGCCAGCAGCTTGTGGGGGGGCCAGGCAGATACGCAGTATTTT

D gene: NA
V gene: TRBV7-9
J gene: TRBJ2-2
clone size: NA
CDR3 protein: CASSPWESTGTGELFF
CDR3 DNA: TGTGCCAGCAGCCCCTGGGAATCAACAGGGACCGGGGAGCTGTTTTTT

D gene: NA
V gene: TRBV7-9
J gene: TRBJ2-7
clone size: once
CDR3 protein: CASSRGPYEQYF
CDR3 DNA: TGTGCCAGCAGTCGGGGGCCCTACGAGCAGTACTTC

D gene: NA
V gene: TRBV9
J gene: TRBJ2-5
clone size: NA
CDR3 protein: CASSVSGKETQYF
CDR3 DNA: TGTGCCAGCAGCGTGTCAGGGAAAGAGACCCAGTACTTC

D gene: TRBD2
V gene: TRBV11-3
J gene: TRBJ2-3
clone size: NA
CDR3 protein: CASSAGTSATDTQYF
CDR3 DNA: TGTGCCAGCAGCGCTGGGACTAGCGCCACAGATACGCAGTATTTT

D gene: NA
V gene: TRBV28
J gene: TRBJ2-3
clone size: NA
CDR3 protein: CASSPLGEGTDTQYF
CDR3 DNA: TGTGCCAGCAGTCCCCTAGGGGAAGGCACAGATACGCAGTATTTT

D gene: NA
V gene: TRBV2
J gene: TRBJ2-7
clone size: few
CDR3 protein: CAMGGGETYEQYF
CDR3 DNA: TGTGCCATGGGGGGCGGGGAGACCTACGAGCAGTACTTC

D gene: NA
V gene: TRBV7-9
J gene: TRBJ2-5
clone size: NA
CDR3 protein: CASSPSGGTETQYF
CDR3 DNA: TGTGCCAGCAGCCCCTCTGGGGGAACAGAGACCCAGTACTTC

D gene: NA
V gene: TRBV11-2
J gene: TRBJ1-2
clone size: NA
CDR3 protein: CASSGGFNYGYTF
CDR3 DNA: TGTGCCAGCAGTGGAGGATTTAACTATGGCTACACCTTC

D gene: NA
V gene: TRBV5-1
J gene: TRBJ1-4
clone size: NA
CDR3 protein: CASSLQSATNEKLFF
CDR3 DNA: TGCGCCAGCAGCTTACAGTCTGCAACTAATGAAAAACTGTTTTTT

D gene: NA
V gene: TRBV7-9
J gene: TRBJ2-7
clone size: NA
CDR3 protein: CASSWSPGPYEQYF
CDR3 DNA: TGTGCCAGCAGCTGGAGCCCGGGCCCCTACGAGCAGTACTTC

D gene: TRBD2
V gene: TRBV7-6
J gene: TRBJ2-3
clone size: NA
CDR3 protein: CASSFGGWDTQYF
CDR3 DNA: TGTGCCAGCAGCTTCGGGGGGTGGGATACGCAGTATTTT

D gene: NA
V gene: TRBV5-1
J gene: TRBJ2-5
clone size: NA
CDR3 protein: CASSLTLGILETQYF
CDR3 DNA: TGCGCCAGCAGCTTGACGTTGGGGATCTTGGAGACCCAGTACTTC

D gene: NA
V gene: TRBV5-1
J gene: TRBJ1-3
clone size: NA
CDR3 protein: CASSLLGDTIYF
CDR3 DNA: TGCGCCAGCAGCTTGTTAGGTGACACCATATATTTT

D gene: NA
V gene: TRBV11-1
J gene: TRBJ1-1
clone size: NA
CDR3 protein: CASSFYMNTEAFF
CDR3 DNA: TGTGCCAGCAGCTTCTACATGAACACTGAAGCTTTCTTT

D gene: NA
V gene: TRBV6-4
J gene: TRBJ1-1
clone size: NA
CDR3 protein: CASSDNSRSEAFF
CDR3 DNA: TGTGCCAGCAGTGATAATTCGAGATCTGAAGCTTTCTTT

D gene: NA
V gene: TRBV20-1
J gene: TRBJ2-7
clone size: few
CDR3 protein: CSAREDYEQYF
CDR3 DNA: TGCAGTGCTAGAGAGGATTACGAGCAGTACTTC

D gene: NA
V gene: TRBV7-9
J gene: TRBJ1-2
clone size: NA
CDR3 protein: CASSLTDYGYTF
CDR3 DNA: TGTGCCAGCAGCTTAACAGACTATGGCTACACCTTC

D gene: NA
V gene: TRBV6-5
J gene: TRBJ1-2
clone size: NA
CDR3 protein: CASSYGASDGYTF
CDR3 DNA: TGTGCCAGCAGTTACGGGGCCTCGGATGGCTACACCTTC

D gene: NA
V gene: TRBV6-5
J gene: TRBJ1-2
clone size: NA
CDR3 protein: CASRAISGLYGYTF
CDR3 DNA: TGTGCCAGCAGAGCCATATCGGGGTTGTATGGCTACACCTTC

D gene: NA
V gene: TRBV5-1
J gene: TRBJ2-2
clone size: NA
CDR3 protein: CASSLGTLPNTGELFF
CDR3 DNA: TGCGCCAGCAGCTTGGGGACACTACCGAACACCGGGGAGCTGTTTTTT

D gene: NA
V gene: TRBV6-5
J gene: TRBJ1-5
clone size: NA
CDR3 protein: CASSRGVSNQPQHF
CDR3 DNA: TGTGCCAGCAGCCGGGGTGTGAGCAATCAGCCCCAGCATTTT

D gene: NA
V gene: TRBV19
J gene: TRBJ1-6
clone size: NA
CDR3 protein: CASTSLNSPLHF
CDR3 DNA: TGTGCCAGTACCAGCTTAAATTCACCCCTCCACTTT

D gene: NA
V gene: TRBV10-3
J gene: TRBJ1-1
clone size: NA
CDR3 protein: CATLSDGNTEAFF
CDR3 DNA: TGTGCCACCCTCTCGGACGGGAACACTGAAGCTTTCTTT

D gene: NA
V gene: TRBV5-1
J gene: TRBJ1-1
clone size: NA
CDR3 protein: CASSLTPRLNTEAFF
CDR3 DNA: TGCGCCAGCAGCTTAACCCCTCGGCTGAACACTGAAGCTTTCTTT

D gene: NA
V gene: TRBV5-1
J gene: TRBJ2-7
clone size: NA
CDR3 protein: CASSSGGAGGLYEQYF
CDR3 DNA: TGCGCCAGCAGCTCAGGGGGCGCGGGGGGGCTCTACGAGCAGTACTTC

D gene: NA
V gene: TRBV10-2
J gene: TRBJ2-7
clone size: once
CDR3 protein: CASSGDYPVEQYF
CDR3 DNA: TGCGCCAGCAGTGGAGACTACCCCGTCGAGCAGTACTTC

D gene: NA
V gene: TRBV7-8
J gene: TRBJ1-2
clone size: NA
CDR3 protein: CASSLKPGAGYTF
CDR3 DNA: TGTGCCAGCAGCTTAAAGCCGGGGGCGGGCTACACCTTC

D gene: TRBD1
V gene: TRBV18
J gene: TRBJ1-6
clone size: few
CDR3 protein: CASSPLGQDNSPLHF
CDR3 DNA: TGTGCCAGCTCACCATTGGGACAGGATAATTCACCCCTCCACTTT

D gene: TRBD2
V gene: TRBV5-1
J gene: TRBJ2-3
clone size: once
CDR3 protein: CASSLRTSVDTQYF
CDR3 DNA: TGCGCCAGCAGCCTTCGGACTAGCGTGGATACGCAGTATTTT

D gene: TRBD1
V gene: TRBV5-1
J gene: TRBJ1-1
clone size: NA
CDR3 protein: CASSLGDRVTEAFF
CDR3 DNA: TGCGCCAGCAGCTTGGGGGACAGGGTCACTGAAGCTTTCTTT

D gene: TRBD1
V gene: TRBV5-1
J gene: TRBJ2-5
clone size: once
CDR3 protein: CASSPTGAGTQYF
CDR3 DNA: TGCGCCAGCAGCCCGACAGGGGCAGGGACCCAGTACTTC

D gene: NA
V gene: TRBV6-4
J gene: TRBJ2-2
clone size: NA
CDR3 protein: CASSEKGTGELFF
CDR3 DNA: TGTGCCAGCAGTGAGAAGGGAACCGGGGAGCTGTTTTTT

D gene: TRBD1
V gene: TRBV6-4
J gene: TRBJ1-1
clone size: NA
CDR3 protein: CASSWDRNTEAFF
CDR3 DNA: TGTGCCAGCAGTTGGGACAGAAACACTGAAGCTTTCTTT

D gene: TRBD1
V gene: TRBV19
J gene: TRBJ2-7
clone size: NA
CDR3 protein: CASSPGQGGYEQYF
CDR3 DNA: TGTGCCAGTAGTCCGGGACAGGGGGGCTACGAGCAGTACTTC

D gene: NA
V gene: TRBV5-1
J gene: TRBJ1-1
clone size: once
CDR3 protein: CASSLVGGDGAFF
CDR3 DNA: TGCGCCAGCAGCTTAGTGGGGGGGGATGGCGCTTTCTTT

D gene: NA
V gene: TRBV9
J gene: TRBJ2-2
clone size: NA
CDR3 protein: CASSVEPRVEELFF
CDR3 DNA: TGTGCCAGCAGCGTAGAACCCCGAGTAGAGGAGCTGTTTTTT

D gene: NA
V gene: TRBV5-1
J gene: TRBJ1-1
clone size: NA
CDR3 protein: CASSAGPNTEAFF
CDR3 DNA: TGCGCCAGCAGTGCCGGGCCAAACACTGAAGCTTTCTTT

D gene: NA
V gene: TRBV4-2
J gene: TRBJ1-1
clone size: NA
CDR3 protein: CASSFGPGFDTEAFF
CDR3 DNA: TGTGCCAGCAGCTTTGGCCCTGGGTTTGACACTGAAGCTTTCTTT

D gene: NA
V gene: TRBV5-1
J gene: TRBJ1-1
clone size: NA
CDR3 protein: CASSLEGTTEAFF
CDR3 DNA: TGCGCCAGCAGCTTGGAAGGGACCACTGAAGCTTTCTTT

D gene: NA
V gene: TRBV19
J gene: TRBJ1-1
clone size: few
CDR3 protein: CASSIGSGDTEAFF
CDR3 DNA: TGTGCCAGTAGTATAGGCTCGGGAGACACTGAAGCTTTCTTT

D gene: TRBD1
V gene: TRBV5-1
J gene: TRBJ1-1
clone size: NA
CDR3 protein: CASSLGRQGNTEAFF
CDR3 DNA: TGCGCCAGCAGCTTGGGACGACAGGGGAACACTGAAGCTTTCTTT